The text below deals with one T cell receptor (beta chain). This record belongs to a study of blood T cell repertoires in COVID-19. J gave up 3 bases and V 4 bases, and 2 bases lay outside the gene matches. CDR1 is SGHTA, CDR2 FQGNSA, per germline. This CDR3 is 14 amino acids long. The data were produced by immunoSEQ multiplex PCR, yet TCRdb's version contains in-frame clones alone and is incomplete. The repertoire holds some 150,000 clones, roughly 79% seen once, with over 2.5% in the top ten. The sample comprised PBMCs or T cells enriched from blood (not recorded which). V is TRBV7-2 and J is TRBJ2-3, with TRBD1 matching over 9 bases. The receptor's source is a woman aged 45 to 65 who had recovered from COVID-19. This CDR3 is CASSSGQGTDTQYF. Written as DNA, the CDR3 is TGTGCCAGCAGCTCGGGACAGGGAACAGATACGCAGTATTTT. Looking up the rest from reference TRBV7-2 and TRBJ2-3 gives the full variable domain: GAGVSQSPSNKVTEKGKDVELRCDPISGHTALYWYRQSLGQGLEFLIYFQGNSAPDKSGLPSDRFSAERTGGSVSTLTIQRTQQEDSAVYLCASSSGQGTDTQYFGPGTRLTVL.